The entry below describes one T cell receptor (beta chain). Its antigen is still unknown. CDR1 is MGHRA, CDR2 YSYEKL, per germline. The length of the CDR3 is 13 residues. Trimming took 4 bases from V and 6 from J, leaving 13 bases between them. Using immunoSEQ multiplex PCR, the repertoire was profiled, and TCRdb retains in-frame clones only, with some absent. The sample shows about 48,000 clones, about three quarters of them seen only once. The data are from a study of OX40 agonist ivuxolimab in advanced cancers. Across the whole study: Ivuxolimab was delivered to patients intravenously every 2 weeks at doses spanning 0.01 to 10 mg/kg. Patients in dose escalation had liver, melanoma, kidney or head and neck cancers. Three patients responded partially, comprising one with hepatocellular carcinoma and two with cutaneous melanoma.

Study findings and constraints: Those patients achieving a partial response at 0.1-3.0 mg/kg showed among the lowest clonal expansion.

The V gene is TRBV4-1, the J gene TRBJ2-7; maybe TRBD1 (6 bases). Sample: CD4+ or CD8+ T cells sorted from blood, taken in a trial of the OX40 agonist ivuxolimab. The TCR originated in an adult with an advanced solid tumor such as melanoma, head and neck, liver or kidney cancer. CDR3 loop: CASSPNRDREQYF. The CDR3 DNA reads TGCGCCAGCAGCCCCAACAGGGATCGCGAGCAGTACTTC.